The clone carrying this TCR beta chain came up a few times. The antigen remains undetermined. The entry originates in a study of response to subunit inactivated influenza vaccine. Broader study findings: The study's authors posited that every seasonal influenza vaccination enlists few new T cells.

With 3 bases removed from V and 5 bases from J, the gap between germline ends came to 10 bases. The CDR3 covers 13 residues. CDR1 is MNHEY, CDR2 SVGAGI, per germline. Each CDR3 protein gets one entry after TCRdb re-called the RT-PCR reads with MiXCR. In the table there are around 200,000 distinct CDR3 sequences, about 9.3% of which are singletons. This receptor was obtained from a man aged 45-65 years who received an inactivated influenza vaccine. Material: non-naive T cells sorted from PBMCs, obtained on the day of vaccination. The rearrangement links TRBV6-5 to TRBJ1-1; TRBD1 is a possible D gene (5 bases). Here the CDR3 reads CASSYAGGTEAFF. For the CDR3, the DNA is TGTGCCAGCAGTTATGCGGGGGGAACTGAAGCTTTCTTT.